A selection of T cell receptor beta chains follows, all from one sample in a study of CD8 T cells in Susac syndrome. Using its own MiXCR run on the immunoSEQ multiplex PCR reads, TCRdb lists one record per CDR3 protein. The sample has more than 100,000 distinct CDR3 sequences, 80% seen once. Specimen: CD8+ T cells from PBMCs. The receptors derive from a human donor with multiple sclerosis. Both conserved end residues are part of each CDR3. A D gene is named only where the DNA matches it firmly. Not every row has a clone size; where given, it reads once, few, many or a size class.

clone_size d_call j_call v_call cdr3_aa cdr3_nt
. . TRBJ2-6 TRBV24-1 CATSQGYGANVLTF TGTGCCACCAGTCAGGGTTATGGGGCCAACGTCCTGACTTTC
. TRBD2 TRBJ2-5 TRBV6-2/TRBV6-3 CASSYLAGLQETQYF TGTGCCAGCAGTTACTTAGCGGGACTACAAGAGACCCAGTACTTC
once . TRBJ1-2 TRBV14 CASSQGGDLYGYTF TGTGCCAGCAGCCAAGGGGGGGATCTCTATGGCTACACCTTC
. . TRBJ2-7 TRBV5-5 CASSLFGQYEQYF TGTGCCAGCAGCTTGTTCGGGCAATACGAGCAGTACTTC
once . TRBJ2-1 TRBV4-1 CASSQVGGPVYNEQFF TGCGCCAGCAGCCAAGTGGGGGGGCCTGTCTACAATGAGCAGTTCTTC
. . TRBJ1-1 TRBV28 CASSWDVGTGDTEAFF TGTGCCAGCAGTTGGGACGTTGGAACGGGGGACACTGAAGCTTTCTTT
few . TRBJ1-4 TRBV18 CASSPPKGVTNEKLFF TGTGCCAGCTCACCGCCCAAGGGGGTAACTAATGAAAAACTGTTTTTT
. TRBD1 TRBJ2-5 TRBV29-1 CSVVRDRGFGQETQYF TGCAGCGTCGTCCGGGACAGGGGATTCGGACAAGAGACCCAGTACTTC
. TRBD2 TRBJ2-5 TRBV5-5 CASSPVRLAQETQYF TGTGCCAGCAGCCCAGTCCGACTAGCACAAGAGACCCAGTACTTC
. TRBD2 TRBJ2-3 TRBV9 CASSVGLAASTDTQYF TGTGCCAGCAGCGTAGGGCTAGCGGCTAGCACAGATACGCAGTATTTT
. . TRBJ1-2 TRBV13 CASSLATGHYTF TGTGCCAGCAGCTTAGCCACGGGACATTACACCTTC
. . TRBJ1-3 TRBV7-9 CASSSYRDAGNTIYF TGTGCCAGCAGCAGCTACAGGGACGCCGGAAACACCATATATTTT
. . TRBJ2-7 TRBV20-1 CSADVAYEQYF TGCAGTGCTGACGTGGCCTACGAGCAGTACTTC
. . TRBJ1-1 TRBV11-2 CASSLFARERDTEAFF TGTGCCAGCAGCTTATTTGCGAGGGAAAGAGACACTGAAGCTTTCTTT
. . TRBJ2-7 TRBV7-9 CASSRGNVDEQYF TGTGCCAGCAGCCGGGGCAATGTGGACGAGCAGTACTTC
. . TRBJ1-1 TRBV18 CASSLTDARENTEAFF TGTGCCAGCTCACTGACCGACGCCAGGGAGAACACTGAAGCTTTCTTT
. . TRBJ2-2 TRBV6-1 CASSAPGEETGELFF TGTGCCAGCAGTGCGCCGGGGGAAGAAACCGGGGAGCTGTTTTTT
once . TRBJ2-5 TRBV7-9 CASSWGPRTRMGGQETQYF TGTGCCAGCAGCTGGGGTCCCAGGACCCGAATGGGCGGCCAAGAGACCCAGTACTTC
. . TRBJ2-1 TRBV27 CASSLGPGWSYNEQFF TGTGCCAGCAGTTTGGGACCCGGGTGGAGCTACAATGAGCAGTTCTTC
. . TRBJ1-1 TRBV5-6 CASSLGQNLMNTEAFF TGTGCCAGCAGCTTGGGACAGAATCTTATGAACACTGAAGCTTTCTTT
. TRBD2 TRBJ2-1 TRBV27 CASNGGSPYNEQFF TGTGCCAGCAACGGGGGGAGCCCCTACAATGAGCAGTTCTTC
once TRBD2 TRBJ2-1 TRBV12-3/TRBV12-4 CASSRLAGKVNEQFF TGTGCCAGCAGCCGACTAGCGGGGAAGGTAAATGAGCAGTTCTTC
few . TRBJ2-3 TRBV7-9 CASSSDFPSTDTQYF TGTGCCAGCAGCTCAGACTTCCCTAGCACAGATACGCAGTATTTT
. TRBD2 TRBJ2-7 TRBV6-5 CASSYSGGSSYEQYF TGTGCCAGCAGTTACTCAGGCGGGAGCTCCTACGAGCAGTACTTC
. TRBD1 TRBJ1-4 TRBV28 CASSSLTGADEKLFF TGTGCCAGCAGTTCCCTGACAGGGGCGGATGAAAAACTGTTTTTT
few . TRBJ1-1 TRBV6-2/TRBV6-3 CASSNGGETEAFF TGTGCCAGCAGTAACGGGGGGGAGACTGAAGCTTTCTTT
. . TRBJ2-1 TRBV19 CASTTAANEQFF TGTGCCAGTACCACGGCGGCCAATGAGCAGTTCTTC
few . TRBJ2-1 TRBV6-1 CASNNREGYEQFF TGTGCCAGCAATAACAGGGAGGGATATGAGCAGTTCTTC
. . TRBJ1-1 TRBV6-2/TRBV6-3 CASRAPDSQAFF TGTGCCAGCAGAGCGCCGGACAGCCAAGCTTTCTTT
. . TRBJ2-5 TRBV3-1 CASSQGTAEETQYF TGTGCCAGCAGCCAGGGGACTGCCGAAGAGACCCAGTACTTC
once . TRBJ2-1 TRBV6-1 CASRGTYYNEQFF TGTGCCAGCAGGGGGACATACTACAATGAGCAGTTCTTC
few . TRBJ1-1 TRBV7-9 CASSLGASTEAFF TGTGCCAGCAGCTTAGGGGCCAGCACTGAAGCTTTCTTT
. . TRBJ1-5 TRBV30 CAWSEGYSNQPQHF TGTGCCTGGAGTGAAGGTTATAGCAATCAGCCCCAGCATTTT
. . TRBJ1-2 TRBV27 CASSLRRESGYTF TGTGCCAGCAGTTTACGCAGGGAGAGTGGCTACACCTTC
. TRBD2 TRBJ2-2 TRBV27 CASSSLTSGSGTGELFF TGTGCCAGCAGTTCCCTGACTAGCGGGAGTGGTACCGGGGAGCTGTTTTTT
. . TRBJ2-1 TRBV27 CASSPLGRTLYNEQFF TGTGCCAGCAGTCCCCTCGGTCGGACGCTCTACAATGAGCAGTTCTTC
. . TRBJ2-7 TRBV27 CASSFGEAYEQYF TGTGCCAGCAGTTTCGGGGAGGCCTACGAGCAGTACTTC
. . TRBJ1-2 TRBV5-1 CASSRPSGYGYTF TGCGCCAGCAGTAGGCCGTCGGGTTACGGCTACACCTTC
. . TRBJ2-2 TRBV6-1 CASSEFGGSTGELFF TGTGCCAGCAGTGAGTTTGGGGGCTCCACCGGGGAGCTGTTTTTT
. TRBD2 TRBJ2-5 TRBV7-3 CASSPYPTSGPIQETQYF TGTGCCAGCAGCCCCTATCCAACTAGCGGACCAATCCAAGAGACCCAGTACTTC
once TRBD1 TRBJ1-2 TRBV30 CAWSPDRGDGYTF TGTGCCTGGAGTCCGGACAGGGGAGATGGCTACACCTTC
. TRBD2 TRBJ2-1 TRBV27 CASSPSRTAWGTTPLFPYNEQFF TGTGCCAGCAGCCCGAGTCGGACCGCCTGGGGGACTACACCACTCTTTCCCTACAATGAGCAGTTCTTC
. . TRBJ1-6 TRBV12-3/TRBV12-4 CASSLYSSSYNSPLHF TGTGCCAGCAGTTTGTATTCGAGCTCCTATAATTCACCCCTCCACTTT
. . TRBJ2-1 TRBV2 CASGEFDYNEQFF TGTGCCAGCGGGGAGTTCGACTACAATGAGCAGTTCTTC
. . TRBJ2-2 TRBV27 CASSARTENTGELFF TGTGCCAGCAGTGCCCGGACAGAGAACACCGGGGAGCTGTTTTTT
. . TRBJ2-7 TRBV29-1 CSVEVAGEIGYEQYF TGCAGCGTTGAAGTTGCAGGGGAGATAGGGTACGAGCAGTACTTC
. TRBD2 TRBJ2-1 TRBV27 CASTRSGLAGRDEQFF TGTGCCAGCACAAGATCAGGACTAGCGGGAAGAGATGAGCAGTTCTTC
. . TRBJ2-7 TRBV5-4 CASSLSVASYEQYF TGTGCCAGCAGCTTGTCGGTCGCCTCCTACGAGCAGTACTTC
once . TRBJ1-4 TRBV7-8 CASSLESRVSVNEKLFF TGTGCCAGCAGCTTAGAAAGCCGGGTCTCGGTGAATGAAAAACTGTTTTTT
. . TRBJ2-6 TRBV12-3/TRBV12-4 CASSFSGGASGANVLTF TGTGCCAGCAGTTTTTCCGGAGGGGCCTCTGGGGCCAACGTCCTGACTTTC
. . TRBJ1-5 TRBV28 CASSFFMEGVNQPQHF TGTGCCAGCAGTTTTTTTATGGAGGGCGTAAATCAGCCCCAGCATTTT